Below, 5 T cell receptor beta chains from the same sample are listed, as sequenced in a study of shared clonotypes between healthy human individuals. Only in-frame clones appear in the TCRdb table, and some are missing; sequencing was by immunoSEQ multiplex PCR. The table includes roughly 760,000 clones, under 80% detected once. Sequencing used memory CD4+ T cells sorted from blood. Regarding subset: CD45RA-negative fraction. All receptors derive from a woman younger than 45 in good health.

J is TRBJ2-1 and V is TRBV15, with TRBD2 identical over 10 bases. J was trimmed by 9 bases and V by 0 bases; bases with no gene match: 5. The CDR3 consists of 15 residues. Germline CDR1 reads LNHNV; CDR2 reads YYDKDF (reference sequence). The CDR3, as DNA: TGTGCCACCAGCAGAGAAAGGCTAGCGGGAGTTGAGCAGTTCTTC. It is translated as CATSRERLAGVEQFF.

The genes are TRBV7-9 and TRBJ2-7; 7 bases are a match to TRBD2. This CDR3 has 14 residues. The J segment lost 3 bases and the V segment lost 2 bases, leaving 4 bases of the junction unmatched. CDR1 is SEHNR and CDR2 is FQNEAQ in the germline V gene (reference sequence). CDR3 sequence (DNA): TGTGCCAGCAGCTTATCGAGCGGGATCTACGAGCAGTACTTC. It translates to CASSLSSGIYEQYF.

The rearrangement joins TRBV7-9 to TRBJ2-3, with TRBD2 matching over 8 bases. The CDR3 extends over 14 amino acids. The germline gives CDR1 SEHNR, CDR2 FQNEAQ (reference sequence). The trim removed 7 bases at V and 6 bases at J, leaving 9 bases unmatched. This CDR3 reads CASTRGGPSDTQYF. The DNA of the CDR3 is TGTGCCAGCACCCGGGGGGGCCCCTCGGATACGCAGTATTTT. Together with reference TRBV7-9 and TRBJ2-3, the CDR3 gives the full variable domain: DTGVSQNPRHKITKRGQNVTFRCDPISEHNRLYWYRQTLGQGPEFLTYFQNEAQLEKSRLLSDRFSAERPKGSFSTLEIQRTEQGDSAMYLCASTRGGPSDTQYFGPGTRLTVL.

This clone was seen ten or more times. The rearrangement links TRBV5-1 to TRBJ2-7, with 9 bases fitting TRBD1. Germline values: CDR1 SGHRS, CDR2 YFSETQ. The ends lost 4 bases at V and 4 bases at J; junction bases unmatched: 6. The CDR3 length is 14 residues. CDR3 residues: CASSAGTGLYEQYF. CDR3 nucleotides: TGCGCCAGCAGCGCCGGGACAGGGCTTTACGAGCAGTACTTC.

V is TRBV27 and J is TRBJ1-1; maybe TRBD1 (6 bases). CDR1 and CDR2 (germline): MNHEY, SMNVEV (reference sequence). The V gene lost 6 bases and the J gene lost 2 bases, with 13 bases spanning the gap. CDR3 length: 14 residues. The CDR3 nucleotides are TGTGCCAGCAGCCCTGGGGGGGCCAACACTGAAGCTTTCTTT. Residues: CASSPGGANTEAFF.